Listed here are 14 T cell receptor beta chains from one sample, sequenced in a study of T-cell memory formation after mild COVID-19. One entry per CDR3 protein results from TCRdb running MiXCR on the 5' RACE reads. The sample lists roughly 120,000 distinct CDR3 sequences; roughly 15% were seen once. Source material: PBMCs or a T cell subset sorted from them (not recorded which). The source is an adult woman who had mild COVID-19 (a few samples of this study predate the infection). Cell type and time point are not known.

This clonotype was seen ten or more times. CDR3 bases: TGTGCCAGCAGCTTACGCGGGAGGACAGATACGCAGTATTTT. Translated: CASSLRGRTDTQYF. This rearrangement joins TRBV7-3 to TRBJ2-3; 8 bases are a match to TRBD2. Germline lookup yields CDR1 SGHTA and CDR2 FQGTGA. The trim removed 2 bases at V and 3 bases at J, leaving 1 base unmatched. The CDR3 totals 14 residues. The full variable domain, its missing parts supplied by reference TRBV7-3 and TRBJ2-3, is GAGVSQTPSNKVTEKGKYVELRCDPISGHTALYWYRQSLGQGPEFLIYFQGTGAADDSGLPNDRFFAVRPEGSVSTLKIQRTERGDSAVYLCASSLRGRTDTQYFGPGTRLTVL.

This chain joins TRBV18 and TRBJ2-3; D is perhaps TRBD2 (6 bases). This CDR3 contains 14 residues. CDR1 KGHSH and CDR2 LQKENI come from the germline V gene. Between the trimmed V and J ends, which lost 3 bases and 0 bases, there was a span of 7 bases. DNA for the CDR3: TGTGCCAGCTCACCGGGACTGAGCACAGATACGCAGTATTTT. It yields the protein CASSPGLSTDTQYF.

This clonotype was found a few times. The rearrangement uses TRBV7-6 and TRBJ2-3, with D perhaps matching TRBD1 (5 bases). Between the trimmed V and J ends, which lost 1 base and 0 bases, there was a span of 23 bases. Germline lookup yields CDR1 SGHVS and CDR2 FNYEAQ. CDR3 length: 20 amino acids. The DNA of the CDR3 is TGTGCCAGCAGCTTAGTCGTCGGTGATTCCCAGGGTTGGAGCACAGATACGCAGTATTTT. Its translation: CASSLVVGDSQGWSTDTQYF.

The genes are TRBV24-1 and TRBJ2-2; D could derive from TRBD1 or TRBD2 (5 bases each). The CDR3 runs to 18 residues. Germline assignment: CDR1 KGHDR and CDR2 SFDVKD. Trimming left V 4 bases short and J 0 bases short, with 17 bases between. CDR3 sequence: CATSEGPRNTANTGELFF. The CDR3 coding sequence is TGTGCCACCAGTGAGGGACCAAGGAATACTGCGAACACCGGGGAGCTGTTTTTT.

The V gene is TRBV7-8, the J gene TRBJ2-3, with TRBD2 matching 7 bases. Germline CDR1 is SGHVS and CDR2 is FQNEAQ. This CDR3 spans 15 amino acids. V trimming: 1 base; J trimming: 5 bases; junction bases outside the gene matches: 6. The CDR3 bases are TGTGCCAGCAGCTTAGGGGCGGGAGCAATAGATACGCAGTATTTT. Translated: CASSLGAGAIDTQYF. Variable domain in full (rest from reference TRBV7-8 and TRBJ2-3): GAGVSQSPRYKVAKRGQDVALRCDPISGHVSLFWYQQALGQGPEFLTYFQNEAQLDKSGLPSDRFFAERPEGSVSTLKIQRTQQEDSAVYLCASSLGAGAIDTQYFGPGTRLTVL.

The sample holds a few counts of this clonotype. The V call is TRBV9, the J call TRBJ2-7; D is possibly TRBD1 or TRBD2 (5 bases each). V lost 1 base and J 2 bases, leaving 10 bases between the germline ends. The CDR3 consists of 14 residues. Looked up from germline, CDR1 is SGDLS and CDR2 is YYNGEE. This CDR3 reads CASSVSWGPYEQYF. The CDR3 DNA reads TGTGCCAGCAGCGTAAGTTGGGGACCCTACGAGCAGTACTTC. The whole variable domain, filled in from reference TRBV9 and TRBJ2-7, reads DSGVTQTPKHLITATGQRVTLRCSPRSGDLSVYWYQQSLDQGLQFLIQYYNGEERAKGNILERFSAQQFPDLHSELNLSSLELGDSALYFCASSVSWGPYEQYFGPGTRLTVT.

This clonotype was detected a few times. V gene TRBV12-3 or TRBV12-4 combines with J gene TRBJ1-6; D is unresolved. The CDR3 covers 12 residues. The germline V and J ends were trimmed by 3 bases and 14 bases, with 11 bases remaining between them. Here the CDR3 DNA reads TGTGCCAGCAGTTTGCCGGATCTTTCCCTCCACTTT. This translates into CASSLPDLSLHF.

This clonotype was picked up a small number of times. The chain carries TRBV15 and TRBJ2-7, with TRBD1 matching 9 bases. CDR3 length: 15 amino acids. Germline values: CDR1 LNHNV, CDR2 YYDKDF (reference sequence). Unmatched junction bases numbered 5, after V lost 4 bases and J lost 1 base. The chain's CDR3 is CATSKEDRGSYEQYF. The CDR3 bases are TGTGCCACCAGCAAAGAGGACAGGGGATCCTACGAGCAGTACTTC.

This clonotype was picked up a small number of times. V and J are TRBV15 and TRBJ2-1; 9 nucleotides line up with TRBD2. Germline CDR1 and CDR2: LNHNV and YYDKDF (reference sequence). The trim removed 5 bases at V and 3 bases at J, leaving 11 bases unmatched. This CDR3 spans 17 amino acids. CDR3 DNA: TGTGCCACCAGCCCGGGAGGGGCGGGAGGGGTCTACAATGAGCAGTTCTTC. Protein: CATSPGGAGGVYNEQFF.

This clonotype has only a few counts. V gene TRBV7-9 combines with J gene TRBJ1-2, with TRBD1 as a possible D gene (6 bases). This CDR3 is 16 amino acids long. CDR1 and CDR2 from the germline V gene are SEHNR and FQNEAQ (reference sequence). The V gene lost 2 bases and the J gene lost 4 bases, with 17 bases spanning the gap. This CDR3 reads CASSLYPQGPGYGYTF. The CDR3 DNA reads TGTGCCAGCAGCTTATATCCACAGGGACCAGGCTATGGCTACACCTTC.

A few counts support this clonotype. This chain links TRBV7-9 with TRBJ2-3; no reliable D call. V gave up 1 base and J gave up 8 bases, with 10 bases separating them. The germline V gene encodes CDR1 SEHNR and CDR2 FQNEAQ (reference sequence). This CDR3 region has 13 residues. The CDR3 DNA reads as TGTGCCAGCAGCTTAGAACGGGTCAGTACGCAGTATTTT. This encodes CASSLERVSTQYF.

The chain joins TRBV29-1 to TRBJ1-1; D might be TRBD1 (6 bases). CDR1 and CDR2 (germline): SQVTM, ANQGSEA. The CDR3 has 12 residues. V shed 8 bases and J shed 2 bases, with 12 bases lying between them. The CDR3 is CSPNRENTEAFF. In nucleotides, the CDR3 is TGCAGCCCTAACAGGGAAAACACTGAAGCTTTCTTT.

This clonotype was counted many times. The chain has TRBV7-9 and TRBJ1-2; 8 bases align to TRBD1. CDR3 length: 15 amino acids. With V trimmed by 7 bases and J by 3 bases, 10 bases remained unmatched. Germline CDR1 and CDR2: SEHNR and FQNEAQ (reference sequence). The CDR3 nucleotides are TGTGCCAGCATCCCCCAGGGGGCAGGGGACTATGGCTACACCTTC. Amino acids: CASIPQGAGDYGYTF.

The chain joins TRBV2 to TRBJ2-1, with 7 bases that match TRBD1. CDR1 and CDR2 from the germline V gene are SNHLY and FYNNEI. Germline trimming cut 3 bases from V and 7 bases from J; bases unmatched to any gene: 9. CDR3 length equals 15 residues. For the CDR3, the DNA is TGTGCCAGCAGTGATTATCTGACAGGGCTGAATGAGCAGTTCTTC. Translation gives CASSDYLTGLNEQFF.